These 4 T cell receptor beta chains originate from one sample sequenced in a study of blood T cell repertoires in COVID-19 (dated by TCRdb to 2018 to 2020). Library creation used the immunoSEQ multiplex PCR assay. This immuneACCESS table, as held by TCRdb, lists in-frame sequences with V and J called but not all clones. Of the missing ones, under half trace to an unresolved V gene in checked studies; the others have no known cause. In all, the sample holds some 190,000 clones, and around 82% of those were seen once. The leading ten clones occupy 3.5% to 4.5% of the sample. The sample consisted of PBMCs or T cells enriched from blood (not recorded which). Receptors originate from a man aged 25 to 40 with acute COVID-19.

This clone has more than one count but fewer than ten. The sample holds other DNA sequences that translate to the same CDR3. The rearrangement links TRBV19 to TRBJ2-5; 7 bases fit TRBD1. The CDR3 sequence is 14 residues long. CDR1 and CDR2 (germline): LNHDA, SQIVND (reference sequence). J was trimmed by 2 bases and V by 4 bases; bases with no gene match: 4. The CDR3 is CASSRDSRQETQYF. In nucleotides, the CDR3 is TGTGCCAGTAGTAGGGACAGTAGACAAGAGACCCAGTACTTC.

This chain links TRBV4-1 with TRBJ1-6, with a weak D call TRBD1 (5 bases). Trimming shortened V by 4 bases and J by 7 bases, and 17 bases separated the two germline ends. This CDR3 spans 16 amino acids. CDR1 is MGHRA, CDR2 YSYEKL, per germline. The CDR3 nucleotides read TGCGCCAGCAGCCTTGGAGGGGATTCGTGGAATTCACCCCTCCACTTT. Protein product: CASSLGGDSWNSPLHF.

J is TRBJ2-7 and V is TRBV5-4; 7 bases line up with TRBD1. CDR1 SGHNT and CDR2 YYREEE come from the germline V gene (reference sequence). V shed 2 bases and J 3 bases; nucleotides not matched to a gene: 8. The CDR3 is made up of 15 amino acids. Here the CDR3 reads CASSFSVQGSYEQYF. Written as DNA, the CDR3 is TGTGCCAGCAGCTTTTCGGTACAGGGGAGCTACGAGCAGTACTTC.

The genes are TRBV9 and TRBJ2-1; 7 bases align to TRBD1. CDR1 is SGDLS, CDR2 YYNGEE, per germline. The CDR3 has 15 residues. V lost 3 bases, J lost 4 bases, and 7 bases stayed unmatched. The CDR3 region is CASSAWDSLYNEQFF. The DNA for the CDR3 is TGTGCCAGCAGCGCATGGGACAGCCTATACAATGAGCAGTTCTTC. The full variable domain, completed using reference TRBV9 and TRBJ2-1, is DSGVTQTPKHLITATGQRVTLRCSPRSGDLSVYWYQQSLDQGLQFLIQYYNGEERAKGNILERFSAQQFPDLHSELNLSSLELGDSALYFCASSAWDSLYNEQFFGPGTRLTVL.